The entry below gives a single T cell receptor beta chain sequence along with its context. Antigen: not known. The record originates from a study of beta chain features in type 1 diabetes. Findings and limits, study-wide: Researchers report that Type 1 diabetes patients had moderately but significantly shorter TCRB CDR3s across all four CD4+ subsets.

TCRB transcripts that were expressed got sequenced, as all of the isolated RNA had been reverse transcribed. For naive, central memory and regulatory T cell samples, reads averaged around 3.5 million. TCRdb keeps only in-frame clones here, not all; method: immunoSEQ multiplex PCR. The sample has fewer than 45,000 clones, approximately 61% seen once; the top ten hold about 1.6%. CD45RO/CCR7/CD25/CD127/CD95/CD27 separated CD4+ naive, central memory, regulatory and stem cell-like memory cells by sorting. Germline V gene sequence: CDR1 MNHNS, CDR2 SASEGT. The V and J ends lost 3 bases and 3 bases respectively, with 9 bases between them. The CDR3 runs to 13 residues.

Material for sequencing was Tregs from blood. This chain connects TRBV6-1 to TRBJ2-7; D is unclear. The source of this sequence is a man younger than 40 with type 1 diabetes. Some clones in this sample may be carry-over from other donors' samples. CDR3 nucleotides: TGTGCCAGCAGTGAGTATGGCAACTACGAGCAGTACTTC. This sequence encodes CASSEYGNYEQYF.